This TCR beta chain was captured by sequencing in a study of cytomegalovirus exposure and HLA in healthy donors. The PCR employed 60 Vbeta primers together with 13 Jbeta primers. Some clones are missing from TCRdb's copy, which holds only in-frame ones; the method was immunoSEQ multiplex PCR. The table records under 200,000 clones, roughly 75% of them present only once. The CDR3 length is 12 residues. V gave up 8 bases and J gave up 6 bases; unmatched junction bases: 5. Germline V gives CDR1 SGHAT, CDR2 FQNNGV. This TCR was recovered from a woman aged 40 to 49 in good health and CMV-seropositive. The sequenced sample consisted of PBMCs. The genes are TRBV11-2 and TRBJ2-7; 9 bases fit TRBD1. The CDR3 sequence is CASGTGIFEQYF. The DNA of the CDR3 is TGTGCCAGCGGGACAGGGATCTTCGAGCAGTACTTC.